Below are 12 T cell receptor beta chains sequenced from a single sample in a study of shared clonotypes between healthy human individuals. CD45RO negativity and positive selection for CCR7 defined naive CD8 cells, a population that excluded terminally differentiated effector memory CD45RA+ cells. Measured with immunoSEQ multiplex PCR; TCRdb has only the in-frame clones, and not every one. The repertoire holds hundreds of thousands of clones, with approximately 96% as singletons. Input material: naive CD8+ T cells sorted from blood. The receptors were gathered from a woman under 40 in good health.

V gene TRBV4-2 combines with J gene TRBJ2-1, with 8 nucleotides matching TRBD2. Trimming at V came to 2 bases and at J to 3 bases, leaving 6 bases not matched to a gene. Germline CDR1 LGHNA, CDR2 YNFKEQ. The CDR3 runs 16 residues. DNA for the CDR3: TGTGCCAGCAGCCAACTTAGCGGGAAGAACTACAATGAGCAGTTCTTC. Protein product: CASSQLSGKNYNEQFF.

The gene calls are TRBV9 and TRBJ2-7; D might be TRBD1 or TRBD2, each matching 5 bases. The germline V gene encodes CDR1 SGDLS and CDR2 YYNGEE. Trimming left V 0 bases short and J 1 base short, with 8 bases between. The CDR3 sequence is 14 residues long. The CDR3 DNA reads as TGTGCCAGCAGCGTAGGGGACCATTCCTACGAGCAGTACTTC. This translates into CASSVGDHSYEQYF.

The chain combines TRBV28 with TRBJ2-3, with unresolved D. Deletions cut 3 bases from V and 6 bases from J, with 16 bases between. Germline V gives CDR1 MDHEN, CDR2 SYDVKM. This CDR3 spans 15 amino acids. The CDR3 DNA follows: TGTGCCAGCAGTTTTGTCGGGTCCCTCGGGGATACGCAGTATTTT. Translation: CASSFVGSLGDTQYF. Full variable domain (missing parts from reference TRBV28 and TRBJ2-3): DVKVTQSSRYLVKRTGEKVFLECVQDMDHENMFWYRQDPGLGLRLIYFSYDVKMKEKGDIPEGYSVSREKKERFSLILESASTNQTSMYLCASSFVGSLGDTQYFGPGTRLTVL.

The chain recombines TRBV27 with TRBJ1-1, with 7 bases lining up with TRBD1. CDR1 is MNHEY and CDR2 is SMNVEV in the germline V gene (reference sequence). V lost 6 bases, J lost 1 base, and 5 bases stayed unmatched. The CDR3 is 14 amino acids. The CDR3: CASSDRDGNTEAFF. The CDR3 DNA reads TGTGCCAGCAGCGACAGGGATGGGAACACTGAAGCTTTCTTT.

The V gene is TRBV4-1, the J gene TRBJ1-2, with 7 bases matching TRBD1. The germline V gene encodes CDR1 MGHRA and CDR2 YSYEKL. The CDR3 has 13 amino acids. V shed 5 bases and J 8 bases; nucleotides not matched to a gene: 8. The CDR3 is CASSARGKEGYTF. DNA for the CDR3: TGCGCCAGCAGCGCCAGGGGGAAGGAGGGCTACACCTTC.

In its sample, this clone was seen once. The chain carries TRBV6-5 and TRBJ2-1; the D is unclear. The CDR3 has 12 residues. Germline CDR1 MNHEY, CDR2 SVGAGI. Trimming removed 8 bases at V and 10 bases at J, with 15 bases between. The chain's CDR3 is CASCTPSDEQFF. Here the CDR3 DNA reads TGTGCCAGCTGTACTCCTTCGGACGAGCAGTTCTTC.

The rearrangement uses TRBV10-1 and TRBJ1-1; 7 nucleotides agree with TRBD1. The CDR3 is 13 residues long. Germline V gene lookup returns CDR1 WNHNN and CDR2 SYGVQD (reference sequence). The junction had 4 bases not matched to a gene; V was cut back by 5 bases and J by 4 bases. DNA of the CDR3: TGCGCCAGCAGTAGACAGGGACCCACTGAAGCTTTCTTT. It is translated as CASSRQGPTEAFF.

V gene TRBV28 combines with J gene TRBJ1-4; 10 nucleotides agree with TRBD1. The germline V gene has CDR1 MDHEN and CDR2 SYDVKM. This CDR3 region has 16 residues. V trimming: 3 bases; J trimming: 5 bases; junction bases outside the gene matches: 6. This CDR3 reads CASSFDRGRFNEKLFF. In DNA form, the CDR3 reads TGTGCCAGCAGTTTCGACAGGGGGCGTTTCAATGAAAAACTGTTTTTT. Drawing the rest from reference TRBV28 and TRBJ1-4, the complete variable domain is DVKVTQSSRYLVKRTGEKVFLECVQDMDHENMFWYRQDPGLGLRLIYFSYDVKMKEKGDIPEGYSVSREKKERFSLILESASTNQTSMYLCASSFDRGRFNEKLFFGSGTQLSVL.

This chain links TRBV27 with TRBJ2-5, with D maybe TRBD2 (7 bases). CDR3 length: 15 residues. Trimming removed 4 bases from V and 8 bases from J, with 20 bases in between. Per the germline V gene, CDR1 is MNHEY and CDR2 is SMNVEV (reference sequence). The CDR3 region has the DNA TGTGCCAGCAGTTCGGGCCCGGGGGGCCAAGGAACCCAGTACTTC. This sequence encodes CASSSGPGGQGTQYF.

This clone was seen just once. The chain uses TRBV5-4 and TRBJ2-7; D remains ambiguous. Germline V gene data show CDR1 as SGHNT and CDR2 as YYREEE (reference sequence). The CDR3 totals 13 residues. The V end lost 1 base, the J end lost 3 bases, and 8 bases lay between the germline ends. For the CDR3, the DNA is TGTGCCAGCAGCTTGATGGACGGCTACGAGCAGTACTTC. Amino acid sequence: CASSLMDGYEQYF.

This chain connects TRBV9 to TRBJ2-7; D could derive from TRBD1 or TRBD2 (5 bases each). Germline CDR1 SGDLS, CDR2 YYNGEE. Trimming shortened V by 0 bases and J by 4 bases, and 14 bases separated the two germline ends. CDR3 length: 15 residues. The CDR3 nucleotides read TGTGCCAGCAGCGTAGGGGACCCCGGGGTTTACGAGCAGTACTTC. This translates into CASSVGDPGVYEQYF. Full variable domain (missing parts from reference TRBV9 and TRBJ2-7): DSGVTQTPKHLITATGQRVTLRCSPRSGDLSVYWYQQSLDQGLQFLIQYYNGEERAKGNILERFSAQQFPDLHSELNLSSLELGDSALYFCASSVGDPGVYEQYFGPGTRLTVT.

J is TRBJ2-1 and V is TRBV7-3, with 13 bases matching TRBD2. CDR1 is SGHTA and CDR2 is FQGTGA in the germline V gene. V gave up 5 bases and J gave up 8 bases; unmatched junction bases: 6. CDR3 length equals 15 residues. As DNA, the CDR3 is TGTGCCAGCAGCCATGGACTAGCGGGAGCTTATGAGCAGTTCTTC. This translates into CASSHGLAGAYEQFF.